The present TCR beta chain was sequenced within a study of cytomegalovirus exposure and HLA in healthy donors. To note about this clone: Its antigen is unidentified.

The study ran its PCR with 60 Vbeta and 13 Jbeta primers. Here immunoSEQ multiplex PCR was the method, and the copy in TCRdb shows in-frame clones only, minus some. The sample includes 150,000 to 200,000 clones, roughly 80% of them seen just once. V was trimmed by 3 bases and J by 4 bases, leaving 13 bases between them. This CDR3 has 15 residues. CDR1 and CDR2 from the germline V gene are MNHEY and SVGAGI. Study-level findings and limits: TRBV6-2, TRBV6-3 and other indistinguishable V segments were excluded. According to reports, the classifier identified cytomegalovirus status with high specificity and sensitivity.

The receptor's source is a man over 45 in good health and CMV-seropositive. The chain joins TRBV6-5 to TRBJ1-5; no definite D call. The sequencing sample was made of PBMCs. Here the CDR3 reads CASSYQAGENQPQHF. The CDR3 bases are TGTGCCAGCAGTTATCAGGCAGGTGAGAATCAGCCCCAGCATTTT.